Detailed here is one T cell receptor beta chain. Its antigen is not known. V was trimmed by 3 bases and J by 4 bases, leaving 13 bases between them. The germline gives CDR1 MNHNS, CDR2 SASEGT. The CDR3 runs 15 residues. The table came from immunoSEQ multiplex PCR; TCRdb's copy has only in-frame clones and leaves some out. The sample records tens of thousands of clones, 85% to 95% being singletons. The sample is drawn from a study of graft-versus-host responses after intestinal transplantation. The TCR comes from a human donor who was the organ donor for an intestinal transplant. The chain is built from TRBV6-1 and TRBJ1-5; weak D call: TRBD1 (6 bases). The specimen was unstimulated CD8+ T cells sorted from spleen or lymph node cells, collected before transplant. As DNA, the CDR3 is TGTGCCAGCAGTGAGTGGACAGCGGTAAATCAGCCCCAGCATTTT. Its translation is CASSEWTAVNQPQHF.